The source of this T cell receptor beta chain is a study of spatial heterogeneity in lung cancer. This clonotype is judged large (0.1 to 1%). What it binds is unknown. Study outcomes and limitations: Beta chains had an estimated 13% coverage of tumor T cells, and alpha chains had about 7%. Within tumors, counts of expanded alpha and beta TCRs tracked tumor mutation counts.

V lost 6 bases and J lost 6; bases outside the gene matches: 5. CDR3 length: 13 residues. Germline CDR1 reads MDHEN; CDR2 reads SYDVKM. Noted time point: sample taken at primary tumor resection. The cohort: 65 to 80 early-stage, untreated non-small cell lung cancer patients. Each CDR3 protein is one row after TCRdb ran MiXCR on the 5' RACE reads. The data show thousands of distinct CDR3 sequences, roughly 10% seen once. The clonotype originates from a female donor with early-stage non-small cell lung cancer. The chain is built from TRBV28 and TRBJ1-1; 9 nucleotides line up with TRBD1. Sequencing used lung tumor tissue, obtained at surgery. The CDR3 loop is CASSRDRVSEAFF. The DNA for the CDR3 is TGTGCCAGCAGCCGGGACAGGGTCTCTGAAGCTTTCTTT.